The rows below give T cell receptor beta chains drawn from one sample of a study of cytomegalovirus exposure and HLA in healthy donors. Produced via immunoSEQ multiplex PCR; TCRdb's table is partial and in-frame only. The table records roughly 150,000 clones, around nine tenths of them present only once. The sample taken for sequencing was PBMCs. These receptors all stem from a young man in good health and CMV-seropositive. The CDR3 runs from the conserved cysteine through the conserved F or W. Each record gives: V gene, CDR3 protein.

>TRBV11-1
CASSLYAGDYEQYF
>TRBV12-5
CASGLRGRRSNQPQHF
>TRBV5-1
CASSLGQSATNEKLFF
>TRBV4-1
CASSQGEGGDEKLFF
>TRBV5-1
CASSLGTQANYGYTF
>TRBV30
CAWEPGQGLETQYF
>TRBV6-5
CASSYSGTGFYEQYF
>TRBV7-9
CATLAGNEQFF
>TRBV19
CASSVGSGRSLDEQFF
>TRBV9
CASSISAESSYEQYF
>TRBV6-6
CASSYIGLAYEQYF
>TRBV14
CASRTSGRNEQFF
>TRBV7-9
CASSLMSTGQETQYF
>TRBV4-2
CASSSRLAGYEQYF
>TRBV5-4
CASSSLADEETQYF
>TRBV5-4
CASRSTHSGTATGANVLTF
>TRBV19
CASSIRPGASTDTQYF
>TRBV7-2
CASRSRESSYNEQFF
>TRBV4-1
CASSQAGQGLDEQYF
>TRBV7-7
CASSSPTSAPPSGANVLTF
>TRBV4-1
CASSQDRRTYEQYF
>TRBV4-1
CASSQDPVFSYEQYF
>TRBV7-6
CASSLEGGTGSYEQYF
>TRBV11-2
CASSSQGEQPQHF
>TRBV5-4
CASSLGSRTDNEQFF
>TRBV19
CASSMEPRRGGYTF
>TRBV2
CASRQGAEGYTF
>TRBV6-1
CASSERMTRGTDTQYF
>TRBV4-1
CASSTRQAEGNTIYF
>TRBV12-5
CASGLVRGYNEKLFF
>TRBV5-1
CASSFGAAGGGGTGELFF
>TRBV2
CASSQDRLSYEQYF
>TRBV7-6
CASSLAGQGELAKNIQYF
>TRBV19
CASTGTGTGGNQPQHF
>TRBV2
CASSENRSNEKLFF
>TRBV7-3
CASSLWAGRADEQFF
>TRBV10-3
CAISVPGTSEYEQYF
>TRBV11-3
CASSFGERTEAFF
>TRBV5-1
CASSIGTNKNEQFF
>TRBV25-1
CASQLNTEAFF
>TRBV10-2
CASRSSGTGIGNTIYF
>TRBV2
CASSGDYREQYF
>TRBV29-1
CSVTTGVRTEAFF
>TRBV15
CATSSGLAGGADTQYF
>TRBV9
CASSVDTGYNEQFF